This T cell receptor (beta chain) came from a study of shared clonotypes between healthy human individuals. The overall study: Every donor yielded three CD4 naive, three CD4 memory, two CD8 naive and one CD8 memory plate. General study points: Only blood was sampled, and tissue TCR repertoires likely differ from blood ones. Non-shared clonotypes had lower generation probabilities than those shared by all four donors. Several donors had roughly 5.2% of their naive CD4 clonotypes in common.

In the case of this clone: Antigen specificity is unknown.

Method: immunoSEQ multiplex PCR; TCRdb's copy keeps in-frame clones and lacks some. This sample has about 2.2 million clones, with approximately 94% found just once. Terminally differentiated effector memory CD45RA+ cells were left out of the naive CD8 fraction, which was CD45RO-negative and positively selected for CCR7. The sample taken for sequencing was naive CD8+ T cells from PBMCs. The receptor was derived from a man younger than 30 in good health. Some clones in this sample may be carry-over from other donors' samples.

The DNA of the CDR3 is TGTGCCAGCAGCATCGGGTCTTTCTTTAGGGAGAACACCGGGGAGCTGTTTTTT. Its translation: CASSIGSFFRENTGELFF. The chain couples TRBV11-1 to TRBJ2-2; D is unclear. The CDR3 totals 18 residues. The V gene lost 5 bases and the J gene lost 1 base, with 20 bases spanning the gap. Germline CDR1 SGHAT, CDR2 FQDESV (reference sequence).